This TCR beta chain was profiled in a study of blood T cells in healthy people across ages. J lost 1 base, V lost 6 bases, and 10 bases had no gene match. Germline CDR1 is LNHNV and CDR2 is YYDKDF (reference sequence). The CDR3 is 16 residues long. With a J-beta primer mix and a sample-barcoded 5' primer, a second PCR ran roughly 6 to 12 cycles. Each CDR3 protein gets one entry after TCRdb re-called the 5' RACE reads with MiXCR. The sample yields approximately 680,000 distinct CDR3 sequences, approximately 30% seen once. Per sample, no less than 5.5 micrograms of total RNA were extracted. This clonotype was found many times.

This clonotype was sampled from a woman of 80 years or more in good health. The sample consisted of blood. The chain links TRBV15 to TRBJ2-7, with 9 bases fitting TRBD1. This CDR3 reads CATSPGTGPLSYEQYF. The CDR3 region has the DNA TGTGCCACCAGTCCCGGGACAGGGCCCCTTTCCTACGAGCAGTACTTC.